The clone carrying this TCR beta chain was picked up one time. Its antigen is as yet unknown. Germline trimming cut 7 bases from V and 5 bases from J; bases unmatched to any gene: 9. CDR1 is PRHDT, CDR2 FYEKMQ, per germline (reference sequence). The CDR3 is made up of 14 amino acids. This sample was included in a study of cytomegalovirus exposure and HLA in healthy donors. The study drew the donors from its approximately 110-subject validation cohort, separate from the approximately 700-subject first cohort. Study-wide results and limits: In vitro assays verified that three CMV-associated chains recognized CMV antigens specifically. While the bulk of TCR sequences proved rare, some public TCRs turned up in many donors. The study listed some 160 cytomegalovirus-associated TCR beta chains.

Clones were sequenced by immunoSEQ multiplex PCR, and TCRdb holds only the in-frame ones, with some missing. The sample consists of 150,000 to 200,000 clones, roughly 84% of them appearing once. This sequence was found in a man aged 18 to 30 in good health and CMV-seropositive. This rearrangement joins TRBV13 to TRBJ2-7; 9 bases map to TRBD2. Material for sequencing was PBMCs. The CDR3 reads CASTSTSGGHEQYF. In DNA form, the CDR3 reads TGTGCCAGCACCTCGACTAGCGGTGGGCACGAGCAGTACTTC. The full variable domain, rest sourced from reference TRBV13 and TRBJ2-7, is AAGVIQSPRHLIKEKRETATLKCYPIPRHDTVYWYQQGPGQDPQFLISFYEKMQSDKGSIPDRFSAQQFSDYHSELNMSSLELGDSALYFCASTSTSGGHEQYFGPGTRLTVT.